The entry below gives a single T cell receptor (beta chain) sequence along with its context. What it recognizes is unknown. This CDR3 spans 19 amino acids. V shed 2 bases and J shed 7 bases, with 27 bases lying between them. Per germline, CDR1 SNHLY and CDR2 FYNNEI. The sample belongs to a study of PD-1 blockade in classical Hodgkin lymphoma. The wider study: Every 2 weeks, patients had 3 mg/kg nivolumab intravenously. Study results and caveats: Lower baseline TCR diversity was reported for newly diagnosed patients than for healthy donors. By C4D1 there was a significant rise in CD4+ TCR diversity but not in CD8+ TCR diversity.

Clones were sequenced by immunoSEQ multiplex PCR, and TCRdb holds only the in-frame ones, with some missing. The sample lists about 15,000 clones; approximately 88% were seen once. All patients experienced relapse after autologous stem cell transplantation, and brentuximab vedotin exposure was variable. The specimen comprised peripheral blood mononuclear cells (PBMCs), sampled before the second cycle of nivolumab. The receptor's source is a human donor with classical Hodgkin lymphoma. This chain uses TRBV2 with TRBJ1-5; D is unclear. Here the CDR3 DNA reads TGTGCCAGCAGTGAAACGGGTATTTGGACCCCCCATCCACTCCAGCCCCAGCATTTT. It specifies CASSETGIWTPHPLQPQHF.